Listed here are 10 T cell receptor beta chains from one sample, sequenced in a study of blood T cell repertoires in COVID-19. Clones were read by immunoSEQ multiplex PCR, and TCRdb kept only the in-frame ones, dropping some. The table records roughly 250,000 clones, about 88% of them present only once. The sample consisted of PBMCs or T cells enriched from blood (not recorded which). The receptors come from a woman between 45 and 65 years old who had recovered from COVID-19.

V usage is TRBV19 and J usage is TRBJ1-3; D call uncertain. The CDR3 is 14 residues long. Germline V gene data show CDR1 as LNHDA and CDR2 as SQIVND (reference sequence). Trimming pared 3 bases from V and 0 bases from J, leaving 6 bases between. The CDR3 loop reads CASSIQISGNTIYF. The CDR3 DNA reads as TGTGCCAGTAGTATCCAGATCTCTGGAAACACCATATATTTT.

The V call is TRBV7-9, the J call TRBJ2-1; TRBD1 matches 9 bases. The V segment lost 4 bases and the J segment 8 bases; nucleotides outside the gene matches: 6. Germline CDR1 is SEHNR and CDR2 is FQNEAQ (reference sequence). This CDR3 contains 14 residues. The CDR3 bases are TGTGCCAGCAGCTCCCGGACAGGGGAGTATGAGCAGTTCTTC. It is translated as CASSSRTGEYEQFF.

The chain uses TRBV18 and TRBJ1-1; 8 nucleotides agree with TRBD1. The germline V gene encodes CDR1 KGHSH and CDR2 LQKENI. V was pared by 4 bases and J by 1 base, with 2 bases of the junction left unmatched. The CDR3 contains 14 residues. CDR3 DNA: TGTGCCAGCTCACGGGACAGGAAGAACACTGAAGCTTTCTTT. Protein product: CASSRDRKNTEAFF.

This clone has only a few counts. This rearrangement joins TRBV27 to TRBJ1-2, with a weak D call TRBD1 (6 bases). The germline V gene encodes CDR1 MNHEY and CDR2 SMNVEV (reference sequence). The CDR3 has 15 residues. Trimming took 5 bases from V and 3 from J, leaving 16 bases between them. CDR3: CASSHLRGVDYGYTF. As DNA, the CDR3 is TGTGCCAGCAGTCACCTCAGGGGTGTGGACTATGGCTACACCTTC.

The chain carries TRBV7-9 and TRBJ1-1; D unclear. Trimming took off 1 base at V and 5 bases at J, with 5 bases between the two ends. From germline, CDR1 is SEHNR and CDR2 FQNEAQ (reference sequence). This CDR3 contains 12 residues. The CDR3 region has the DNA TGTGCCAGCAGCTTAGTGCAGACTGAAGCTTTCTTT. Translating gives CASSLVQTEAFF. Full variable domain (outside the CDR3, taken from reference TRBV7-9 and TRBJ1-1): DTGVSQNPRHKITKRGQNVTFRCDPISEHNRLYWYRQTLGQGPEFLTYFQNEAQLEKSRLLSDRFSAERPKGSFSTLEIQRTEQGDSAMYLCASSLVQTEAFFGQGTRLTVV.

CDR3 amino acids: CSVMTGAKNTEAFF. The CDR3 nucleotides are TGCAGCGTGATGACAGGGGCCAAGAACACTGAAGCTTTCTTT. The V and J genes are TRBV29-1 and TRBJ1-1; TRBD1 matches 8 bases. From germline, CDR1 is SQVTM and CDR2 ANQGSEA. After removal of 6 bases from V and 1 base from J, the junction contained 7 bases not matched to a gene. CDR3 length: 14 residues.

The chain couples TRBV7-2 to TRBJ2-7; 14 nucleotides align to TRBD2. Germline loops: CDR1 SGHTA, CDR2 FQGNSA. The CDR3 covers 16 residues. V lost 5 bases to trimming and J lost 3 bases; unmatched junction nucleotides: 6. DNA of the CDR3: TGTGCCAGCAGCAAGGGGACTAGCGGGAGTGGCTACGAGCAGTACTTC. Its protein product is CASSKGTSGSGYEQYF.

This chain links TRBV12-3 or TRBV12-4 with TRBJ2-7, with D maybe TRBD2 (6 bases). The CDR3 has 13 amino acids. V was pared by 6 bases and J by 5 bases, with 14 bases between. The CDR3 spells CASRNLGGHEQYF. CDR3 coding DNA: TGTGCCAGCAGAAACCTCGGGGGACACGAGCAGTACTTC.

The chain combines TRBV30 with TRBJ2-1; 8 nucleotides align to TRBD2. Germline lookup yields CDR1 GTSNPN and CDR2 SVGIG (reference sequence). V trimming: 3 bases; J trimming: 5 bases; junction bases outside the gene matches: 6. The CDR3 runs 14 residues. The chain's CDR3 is CAWRTSGPHNEQFF. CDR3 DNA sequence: TGTGCCTGGAGAACTAGCGGACCTCACAATGAGCAGTTCTTC.

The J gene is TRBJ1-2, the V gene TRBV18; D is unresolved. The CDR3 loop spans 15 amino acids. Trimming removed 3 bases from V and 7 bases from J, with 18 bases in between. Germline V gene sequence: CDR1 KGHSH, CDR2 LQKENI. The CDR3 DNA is TGTGCCAGCTCACCTAGCCGGGAGAAAAACCGTGGCTACACCTTC. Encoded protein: CASSPSREKNRGYTF.